Reported below is one TCR beta chain. Its antigen is unidentified. This sample was included in a study of pediatric ulcerative colitis. Overall study context: Ulcerative colitis patients had pancolitis or left-sided colitis, with confirming histology.

Rectal tissue came from one to two pinch biopsies taken at colonoscopy. Samples were sequenced at Survey level, maximum 500,000 reads. The assay was immunoSEQ multiplex PCR, and TCRdb's table has in-frame clones only and misses some. The sample lists about 22,000 clones; about three quarters were seen once. The V and J ends lost 6 bases and 2 bases respectively, with 12 bases between them. The CDR3 contains 14 residues. CDR1 and CDR2 from the germline V gene are SNHLY and FYNNEI. Study-level results: Rectal pinch biopsies may have included blood-derived T cells, especially in patients with overt colitis.

The sequencing sample was made of gut tissue. The rearrangement links TRBV2 to TRBJ2-3; D might be TRBD2 (7 bases). The clonotype originates from a boy between 5 and 17 years old with severe ulcerative colitis. CDR3: CASSQGGVTDTQYF. In DNA, the CDR3 is TGTGCCAGCAGCCAAGGGGGGGTCACAGATACGCAGTATTTT.